The clone carrying this T cell receptor beta chain was detected only once. This entry belongs to a study of blood T cell repertoires in COVID-19. Overall study: Sample material is recorded as cDNA or gDNA derived from T cells, B-cell-depleted T cells, or PBMCs.

In the original processing: It was from reference gene primer amplification that nucleated cell counts were estimated. Method: immunoSEQ multiplex PCR; TCRdb's copy keeps in-frame clones and lacks some. That table is the source of V, J and clone size, and D and trimming were worked out from the DNA. This sample has about 170,000 clones, with approximately 82% found just once. This CDR3 is built from 13 residues. Trimming shortened V by 5 bases and J by 3 bases, and 10 bases separated the two germline ends. Germline V gene data show CDR1 as SGHTA and CDR2 as FQGNSA. The receptor was isolated from a woman over 75 with acute or convalescent COVID-19. The chain employs TRBV7-2 and TRBJ1-1, with D uncertain. The sample comprised peripheral blood. The CDR3 DNA follows: TGTGCCAGCAGCCCCATGCTAGACACTGAAGCTTTCTTT. Translating it yields CASSPMLDTEAFF.